This is a list of T cell receptor beta chains from one sample in a study of T cells in Graves' hyperthyroidism and ophthalmopathy. A single record per CDR3 protein comes from TCRdb applying MiXCR to the multiplex PCR reads. The data contain about 680,000 distinct CDR3 sequences, over 35% of them singletons. Material for sequencing was blood. All receptors derive from a woman in her forties with Graves' hyperthyroidism. The CDR3 runs from the conserved cysteine through the conserved F or W. D genes are given only for firm matches. Rows may omit the clone size; those that give it use once, few, many or a size class.

d_call,j_call,clone_size,v_call,cdr3_aa,cdr3_nt
TRBD1,TRBJ1-5,-,TRBV20-1,CSARGGTGGRQPQHF,TGCAGTGCTAGAGGGGGGACAGGGGGCCGTCAGCCCCAGCATTTT
TRBD1,TRBJ1-2,-,TRBV19,CASSRGTAPYGYTF,TGTGCCAGTAGTAGGGGGACAGCCCCCTATGGCTACACCTTC
TRBD1,TRBJ2-7,-,TRBV4-3,CASSQDHPGQGAYEQYF,TGCGCCAGCAGCCAAGATCATCCGGGACAGGGTGCCTACGAGCAGTACTTC
-,TRBJ1-2,many,TRBV29-1,CSGTSNYGYTF,TGCAGTGGAACAAGCAACTATGGCTACACCTTC
TRBD1,TRBJ1-4,few,TRBV7-6,CASSLAGGLRVSTNEKLFF,TGTGCCAGCAGCTTAGCAGGGGGCCTTCGGGTGTCTACTAATGAAAAACTGTTTTTT
-,TRBJ2-2,-,TRBV6-5,CASSRDWENTGELFF,TGTGCCAGCAGTCGGGACTGGGAGAACACCGGGGAGCTGTTTTTT
TRBD1,TRBJ1-6,-,TRBV7-9,CASSSAQGARNSPLHF,TGTGCCAGCAGCTCAGCACAGGGGGCGCGGAATTCACCCCTCCACTTT
-,TRBJ2-7,-,TRBV10-3,CAISDLGQPSASYEQYF,TGTGCCATTTCCGACCTAGGACAGCCATCAGCTTCCTACGAGCAGTACTTC
TRBD1,TRBJ1-2,many,TRBV6-5,CASTKGQSYGYTF,TGTGCCAGCACAAAGGGACAGTCCTATGGCTACACCTTC
-,TRBJ1-4,-,TRBV24-1,CATSDRSRGF,TGTGCCACCAGTGATAGAAGCAGGGGATTT
-,TRBJ2-7,many,TRBV7-2,CASSHFQGEQYF,TGTGCCAGCAGTCACTTTCAGGGCGAGCAGTACTTC
-,TRBJ1-2,many,TRBV6-5,CASSYVTGNYGYTF,TGTGCCAGCAGTTACGTGACAGGAAACTATGGCTACACCTTC
-,TRBJ2-2,-,TRBV5-1,CASSLGGATGELFF,TGCGCCAGCAGCTTGGGGGGAGCCACCGGGGAGCTGTTTTTT
-,TRBJ2-7,many,TRBV6-5,CASRRTRSYEQYF,TGTGCCAGCAGGCGTACTAGGTCCTACGAGCAGTACTTC
-,TRBJ2-3,-,TRBV24-1,CATSDPTSSDTQYF,TGTGCCACCAGTGACCCCACCTCATCAGATACGCAGTATTTT
-,TRBJ2-7,many,TRBV7-2,CASSFPGHSYEQYF,TGTGCCAGCAGCTTTCCGGGACACTCCTACGAGCAGTACTTC
-,TRBJ1-5,-,TRBV19,CASKGSGNQPQHF,TGTGCCAGTAAGGGCAGTGGCAATCAGCCCCAGCACTTT
TRBD1,TRBJ1-2,few,TRBV20-1,CSAQLQGAYGYTF,TGCAGTGCACAGCTACAGGGGGCCTATGGCTACACCTTC
TRBD1,TRBJ1-2,-,TRBV4-1,CASSQESSGTGYGYTF,TGCGCCAGCAGCCAAGAATCTTCCGGGACAGGATATGGCTACACCTTC
-,TRBJ2-6,many,TRBV6-6,CASDSGANVLTF,TGTGCCAGTGACTCTGGGGCCAACGTCCTGACTTTC
TRBD1,TRBJ1-2,few,TRBV10-3,CASSRDRELPGYTF,TGTGCCAGCAGTCGCGACAGGGAGCTTCCTGGCTACACCTTC
TRBD1,TRBJ2-7,-,TRBV4-3,CASSQDKGQGASEQYF,TGCGCCAGCAGCCAAGACAAAGGACAGGGGGCTTCCGAGCAGTACTTC
TRBD1,TRBJ1-4,-,TRBV15,CATSSLSSGTGGLEKLFF,TGTGCCACCAGCAGTTTATCCTCCGGGACAGGGGGCCTTGAAAAACTGTTTTTT
-,TRBJ1-2,many,TRBV19,CASRQRLEGYTF,TGTGCCAGTCGACAGCGATTGGAGGGCTACACCTTC
-,TRBJ1-1,-,TRBV7-2,CASSLGPASNTEAFF,TGTGCCAGCAGCTTGGGCCCCGCCTCGAACACTGAAGCTTTCTTT
-,TRBJ1-4,-,TRBV10-3,CASFTGAGAPGEKLFF,TGTGCCAGCTTCACCGGGGCGGGGGCGCCCGGTGAAAAACTGTTTTTT
-,TRBJ1-3,-,TRBV12-5,CASGLVLPNSGNTIYF,TGTGCTAGTGGTTTGGTTCTACCGAACTCTGGAAACACCATATATTTT
TRBD2,TRBJ2-7,few,TRBV12-3/TRBV12-4,CASSQSSSGGNEQYF,TGTGCCAGCAGTCAATCCTCTAGCGGGGGTAACGAGCAGTACTTC
-,TRBJ1-5,-,TRBV10-3,CAISESVGSNQPQHF,TGTGCCATCAGTGAGTCGGTTGGAAGCAATCAGCCCCAGCATTTT
-,TRBJ1-2,-,TRBV19,CASSSREAGRINYGYTF,TGTGCCAGTAGTAGCCGGGAGGCGGGACGCATCAACTATGGCTACACCTTC
TRBD1,TRBJ2-2,-,TRBV5-1,CAGSLTGSFTGELFF,TGCGCCGGCAGCTTGACAGGGAGTTTTACCGGGGAGCTGTTTTTT
-,TRBJ1-1,few,TRBV30,CAWTDSGWNTEAFF,TGTGCCTGGACGGACAGTGGTTGGAACACTGAAGCTTTCTTT
TRBD1,TRBJ2-7,-,TRBV6-5,CASRHGQGAYEQYF,TGTGCCAGCAGACACGGACAGGGAGCCTACGAGCAGTACTTC
-,TRBJ1-6,-,TRBV7-2,CASSLGQFRALHF,TGTGCCAGCAGCTTGGGGCAGTTCAGGGCCCTCCACTTT
-,TRBJ1-3,many,TRBV29-1,CSVKRGSGGNTIYF,TGCAGCGTTAAAAGGGGGTCGGGAGGAAACACCATATATTTT
-,TRBJ1-4,-,TRBV7-2,CASTRLGGYEKLFF,TGTGCCAGCACCCGCCTAGGCGGGTATGAAAAACTGTTTTTT
TRBD1,TRBJ1-5,few,TRBV6-1,CASSGHRGRIYQPQHF,TGTGCCAGCAGTGGACACAGGGGGCGTATTTATCAGCCCCAGCATTTT
-,TRBJ1-1,-,TRBV7-8,CASSSIGTPSAEAFF,TGTGCCAGCAGCTCTATCGGGACACCGTCCGCTGAAGCTTTCTTT
-,TRBJ2-4,-,TRBV20-1,CSAMGPWAKNIQYF,TGCAGTGCTATGGGACCCTGGGCCAAAAACATTCAGTACTTC
-,TRBJ2-2,few,TRBV7-2,CASSPEETNTGELFF,TGTGCCAGCAGCCCAGAGGAAACGAACACCGGGGAGCTGTTTTTT
-,TRBJ2-7,few,TRBV9,CASSGNPNGSLSDEQYF,TGTGCCAGCAGCGGTAATCCAAACGGGAGCTTGTCCGACGAGCAGTACTTC
TRBD1,TRBJ1-6,many,TRBV7-2,CASSPRTGNSPLHF,TGTGCCAGCAGCCCCCGGACAGGCAATTCACCCCTCCACTTT
-,TRBJ2-7,many,TRBV20-1,CSARVGGGPGQYF,TGCAGTGCTAGAGTGGGTGGGGGTCCAGGGCAGTACTTC
TRBD1,TRBJ1-1,-,TRBV2,CASSEWGGQTNTEAFF,TGTGCCAGCAGTGAATGGGGGGGACAGACTAACACTGAAGCTTTCTTT
-,TRBJ1-2,-,TRBV19,CASSKGLGLYGYTF,TGTGCCAGTAGTAAGGGATTGGGGCTCTATGGCTACACCTTC
TRBD1,TRBJ1-2,many,TRBV4-2,CASSQAGTGDYGYTF,TGTGCCAGCAGCCAGGCCGGGACAGGGGATTATGGCTACACCTTC
TRBD1,TRBJ2-7,few,TRBV7-9,CASSPIQGATYEQYF,TGTGCCAGCAGCCCCATCCAGGGGGCGACCTACGAGCAGTACTTC
-,TRBJ1-3,few,TRBV29-1,CSVRGVCVLGNTIYF,TGCAGCGTGCGGGGAGTGTGTGTCCTTGGAAACACCATATATTTT
-,TRBJ2-5,-,TRBV7-2,CASSLGYQEAQYF,TGTGCCAGCAGCCTCGGTTATCAAGAGGCCCAGTACTTC
-,TRBJ1-2,many,TRBV4-3,CASSQDYRGDGYTF,TGCGCCAGCAGCCAAGATTATAGGGGCGATGGCTACACCTTC
TRBD1,TRBJ1-5,-,TRBV7-2,CASSLESRGYQPQHF,TGTGCCAGCAGCTTAGAGTCCAGGGGGTATCAGCCCCAGCATTTT
-,TRBJ2-5,-,TRBV5-1,CASSLGPFWIETQYF,TGTGCCAGCAGCTTAGGGCCGTTCTGGATAGAGACCCAGTACTTC
-,TRBJ1-2,few,TRBV6-5,CASLGANYGYTF,TGTGCCAGCCTGGGGGCTAACTATGGCTACACCTTC
TRBD1,TRBJ1-5,few,TRBV4-1,CASSLGTGTLTHQPQHF,TGCGCCAGCAGCCTAGGGACAGGGACGCTGACGCATCAGCCCCAGCATTTT